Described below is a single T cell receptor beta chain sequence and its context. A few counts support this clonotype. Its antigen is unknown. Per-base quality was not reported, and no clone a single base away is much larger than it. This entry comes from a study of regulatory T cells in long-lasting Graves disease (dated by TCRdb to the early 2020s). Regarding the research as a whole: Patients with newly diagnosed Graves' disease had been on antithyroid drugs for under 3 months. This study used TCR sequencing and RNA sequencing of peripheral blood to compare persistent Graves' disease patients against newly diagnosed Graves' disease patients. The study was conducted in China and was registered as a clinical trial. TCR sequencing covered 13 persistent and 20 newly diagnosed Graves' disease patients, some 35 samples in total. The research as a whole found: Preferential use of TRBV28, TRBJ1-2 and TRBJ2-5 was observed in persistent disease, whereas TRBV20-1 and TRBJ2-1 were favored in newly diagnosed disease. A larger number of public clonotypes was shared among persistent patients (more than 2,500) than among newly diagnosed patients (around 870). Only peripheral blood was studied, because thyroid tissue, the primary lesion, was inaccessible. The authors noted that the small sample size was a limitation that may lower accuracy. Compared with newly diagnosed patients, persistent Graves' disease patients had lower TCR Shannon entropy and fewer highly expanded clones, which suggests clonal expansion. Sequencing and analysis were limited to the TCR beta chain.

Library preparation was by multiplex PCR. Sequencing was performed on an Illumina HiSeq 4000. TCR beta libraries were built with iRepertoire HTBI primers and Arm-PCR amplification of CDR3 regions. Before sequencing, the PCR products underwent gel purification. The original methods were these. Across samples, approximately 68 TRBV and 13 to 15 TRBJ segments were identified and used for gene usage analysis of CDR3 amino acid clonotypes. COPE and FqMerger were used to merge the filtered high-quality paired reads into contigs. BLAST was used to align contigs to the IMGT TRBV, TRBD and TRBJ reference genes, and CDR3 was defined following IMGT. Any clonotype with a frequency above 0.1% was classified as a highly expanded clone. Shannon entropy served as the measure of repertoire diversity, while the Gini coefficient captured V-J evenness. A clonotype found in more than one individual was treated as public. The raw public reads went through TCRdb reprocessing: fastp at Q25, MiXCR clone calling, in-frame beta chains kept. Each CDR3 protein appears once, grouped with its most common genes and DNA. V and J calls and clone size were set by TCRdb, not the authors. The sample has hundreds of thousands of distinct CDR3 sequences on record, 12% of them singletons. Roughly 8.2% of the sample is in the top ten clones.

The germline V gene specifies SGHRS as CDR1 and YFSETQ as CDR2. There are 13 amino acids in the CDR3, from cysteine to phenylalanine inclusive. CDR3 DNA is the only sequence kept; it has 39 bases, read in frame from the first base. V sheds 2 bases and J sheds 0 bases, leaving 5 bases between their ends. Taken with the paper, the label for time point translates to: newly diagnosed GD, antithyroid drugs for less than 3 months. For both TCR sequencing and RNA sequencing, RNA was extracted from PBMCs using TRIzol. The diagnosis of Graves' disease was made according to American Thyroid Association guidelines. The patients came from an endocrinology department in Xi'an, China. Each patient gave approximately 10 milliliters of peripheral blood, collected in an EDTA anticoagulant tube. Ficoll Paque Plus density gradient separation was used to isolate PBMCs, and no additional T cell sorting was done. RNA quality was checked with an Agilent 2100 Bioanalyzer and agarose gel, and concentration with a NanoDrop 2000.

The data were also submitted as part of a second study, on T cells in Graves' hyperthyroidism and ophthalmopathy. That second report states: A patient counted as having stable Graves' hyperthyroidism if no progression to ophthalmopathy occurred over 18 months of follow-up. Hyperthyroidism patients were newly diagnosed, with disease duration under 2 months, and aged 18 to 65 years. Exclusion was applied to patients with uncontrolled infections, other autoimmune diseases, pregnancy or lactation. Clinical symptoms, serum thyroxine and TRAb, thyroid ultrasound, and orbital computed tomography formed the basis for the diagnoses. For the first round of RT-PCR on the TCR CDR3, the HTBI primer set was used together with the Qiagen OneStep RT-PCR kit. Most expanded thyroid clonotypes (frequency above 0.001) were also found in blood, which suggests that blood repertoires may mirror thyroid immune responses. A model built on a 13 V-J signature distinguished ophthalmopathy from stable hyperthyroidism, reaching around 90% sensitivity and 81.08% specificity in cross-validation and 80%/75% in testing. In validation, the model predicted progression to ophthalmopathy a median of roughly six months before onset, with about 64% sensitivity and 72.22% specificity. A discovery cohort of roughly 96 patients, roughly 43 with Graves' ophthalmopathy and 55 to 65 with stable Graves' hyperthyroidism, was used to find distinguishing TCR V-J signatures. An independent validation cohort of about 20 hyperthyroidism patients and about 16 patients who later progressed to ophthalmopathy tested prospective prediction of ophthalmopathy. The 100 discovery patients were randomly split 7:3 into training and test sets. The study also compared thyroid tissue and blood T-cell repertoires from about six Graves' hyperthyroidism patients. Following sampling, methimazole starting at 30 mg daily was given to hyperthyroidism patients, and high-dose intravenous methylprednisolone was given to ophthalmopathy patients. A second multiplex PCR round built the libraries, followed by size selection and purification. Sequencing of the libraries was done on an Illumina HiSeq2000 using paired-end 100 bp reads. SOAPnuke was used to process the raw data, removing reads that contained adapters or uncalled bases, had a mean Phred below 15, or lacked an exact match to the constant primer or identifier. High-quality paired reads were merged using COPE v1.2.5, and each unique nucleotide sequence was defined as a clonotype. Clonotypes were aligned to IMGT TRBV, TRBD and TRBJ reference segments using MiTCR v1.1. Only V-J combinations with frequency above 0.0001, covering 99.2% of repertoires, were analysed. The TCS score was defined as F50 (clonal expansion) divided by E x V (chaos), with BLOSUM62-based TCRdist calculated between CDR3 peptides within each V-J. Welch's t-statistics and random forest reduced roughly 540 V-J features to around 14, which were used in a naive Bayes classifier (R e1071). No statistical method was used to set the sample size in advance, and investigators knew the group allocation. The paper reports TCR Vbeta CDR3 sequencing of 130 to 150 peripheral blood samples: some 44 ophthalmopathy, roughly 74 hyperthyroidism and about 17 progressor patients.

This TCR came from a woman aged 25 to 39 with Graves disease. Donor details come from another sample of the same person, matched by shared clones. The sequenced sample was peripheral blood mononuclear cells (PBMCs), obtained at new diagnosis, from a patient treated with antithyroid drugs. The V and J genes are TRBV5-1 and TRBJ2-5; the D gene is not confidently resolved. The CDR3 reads CASSFSDQETQYF. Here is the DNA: TGCGCCAGCAGCTTCTCGGACCAAGAGACCCAGTACTTC. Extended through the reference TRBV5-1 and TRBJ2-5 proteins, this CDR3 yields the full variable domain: KAGVTQTPRYLIKTRGQQVTLSCSPISGHRSVSWYQQTPGQGLQFLFEYFSETQRNKGNFPGRFSGRQFSNSRSEMNVSTLELGDSALYLCASSFSDQETQYFGPGTRLLVL.